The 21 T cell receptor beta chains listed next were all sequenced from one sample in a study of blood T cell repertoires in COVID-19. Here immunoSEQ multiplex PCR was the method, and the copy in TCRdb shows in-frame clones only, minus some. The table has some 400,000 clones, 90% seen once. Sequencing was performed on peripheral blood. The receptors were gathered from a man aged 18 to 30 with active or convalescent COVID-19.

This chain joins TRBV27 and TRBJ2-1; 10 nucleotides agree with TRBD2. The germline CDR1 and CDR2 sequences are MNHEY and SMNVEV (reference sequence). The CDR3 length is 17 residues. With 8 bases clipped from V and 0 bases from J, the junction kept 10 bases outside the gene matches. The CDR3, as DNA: TGTGCCAGCTCCTTAGCGGGAGGCTCTAGCTCCTACAATGAGCAGTTCTTC. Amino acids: CASSLAGGSSSYNEQFF.

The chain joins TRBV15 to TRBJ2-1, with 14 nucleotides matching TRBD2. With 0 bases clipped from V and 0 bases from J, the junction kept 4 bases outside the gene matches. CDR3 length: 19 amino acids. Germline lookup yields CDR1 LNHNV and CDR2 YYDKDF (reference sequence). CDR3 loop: CATSRETGTSGSSYNEQFF. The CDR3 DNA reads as TGTGCCACCAGCAGAGAAACCGGGACTAGCGGGAGCTCCTACAATGAGCAGTTCTTC.

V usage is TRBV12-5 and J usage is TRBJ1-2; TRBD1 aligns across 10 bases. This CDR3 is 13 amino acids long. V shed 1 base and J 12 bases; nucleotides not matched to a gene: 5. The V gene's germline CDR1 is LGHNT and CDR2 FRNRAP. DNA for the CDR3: TGTGCTAGTGGTTTGGGGGGGACAGGGGAGAACACCTTC. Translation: CASGLGGTGENTF.

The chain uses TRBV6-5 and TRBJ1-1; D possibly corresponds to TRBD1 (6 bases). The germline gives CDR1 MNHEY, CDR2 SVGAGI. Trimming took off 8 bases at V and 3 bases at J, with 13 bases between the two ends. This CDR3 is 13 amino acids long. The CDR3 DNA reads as TGTGCCAGCGCGCTCGGACAGTACACTGAAGCTTTCTTT. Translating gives CASALGQYTEAFF.

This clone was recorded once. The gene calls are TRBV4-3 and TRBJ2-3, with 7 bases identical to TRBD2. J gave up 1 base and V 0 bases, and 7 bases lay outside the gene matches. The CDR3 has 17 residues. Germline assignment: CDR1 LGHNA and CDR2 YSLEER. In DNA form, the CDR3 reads TGCGCCAGCAGCCAAGATATGGCGGGAGCCCGCACAGATACGCAGTATTTT. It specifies CASSQDMAGARTDTQYF.

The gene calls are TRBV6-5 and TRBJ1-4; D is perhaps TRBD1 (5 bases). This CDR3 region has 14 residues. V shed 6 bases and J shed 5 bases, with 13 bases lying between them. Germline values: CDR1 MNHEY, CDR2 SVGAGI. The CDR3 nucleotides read TGTGCCAGCAGCTTACCCGGGGGGAATGAAAAACTGTTTTTT. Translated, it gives CASSLPGGNEKLFF.

The DNA for the CDR3 is TGCAGCGTTAGGGGGCGCGCGGGAGATACGCAGTATTTT. Translated, it gives CSVRGRAGDTQYF. The rearrangement links TRBV29-1 to TRBJ2-3; TRBD1 aligns across 7 bases. The CDR3 loop spans 13 amino acids. Germline lookup yields CDR1 SQVTM and CDR2 ANQGSEA. The V segment lost 5 bases and the J segment 5 bases; nucleotides outside the gene matches: 7.

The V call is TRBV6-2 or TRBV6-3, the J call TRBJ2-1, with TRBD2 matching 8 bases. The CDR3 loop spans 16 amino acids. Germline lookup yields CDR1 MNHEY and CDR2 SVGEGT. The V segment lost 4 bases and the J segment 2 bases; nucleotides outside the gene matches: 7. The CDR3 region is CASSSLAGTTYNEQFF. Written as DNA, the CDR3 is TGTGCCAGCAGTTCTCTAGCGGGCACTACCTACAATGAGCAGTTCTTC.

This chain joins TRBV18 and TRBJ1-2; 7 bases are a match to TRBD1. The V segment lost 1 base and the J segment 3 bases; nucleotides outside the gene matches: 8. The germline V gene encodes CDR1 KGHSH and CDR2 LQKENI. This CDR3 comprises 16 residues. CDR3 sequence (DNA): TGTGCCAGCTCACCACAGAAAGGGACAGTTTACTATGGCTACACCTTC. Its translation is CASSPQKGTVYYGYTF.

This chain's CDR3 is CASSFPTGLSGDEQFF. The CDR3 coding sequence is TGTGCCAGCAGTTTCCCTACAGGGTTGAGTGGGGATGAGCAGTTCTTC. V is TRBV28 and J is TRBJ2-1, with D possibly being TRBD1 (6 bases). Per germline, CDR1 MDHEN and CDR2 SYDVKM. The V end was cut by 3 bases, the J end by 8 bases, with 20 bases between. This CDR3 comprises 16 residues.

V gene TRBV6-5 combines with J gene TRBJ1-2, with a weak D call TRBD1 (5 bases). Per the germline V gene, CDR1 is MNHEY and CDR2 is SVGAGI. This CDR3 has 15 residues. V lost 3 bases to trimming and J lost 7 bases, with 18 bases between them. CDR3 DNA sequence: TGTGCCAGCAGTTATGCGAGACAGCCGCCGGGTGGCTACACCTTC. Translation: CASSYARQPPGGYTF.

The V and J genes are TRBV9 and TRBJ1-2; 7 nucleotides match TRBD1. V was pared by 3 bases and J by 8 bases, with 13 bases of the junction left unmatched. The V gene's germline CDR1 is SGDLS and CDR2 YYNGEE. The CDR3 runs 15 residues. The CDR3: CASSAAGTDSSGYTF. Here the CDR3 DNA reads TGTGCCAGCAGCGCTGCCGGGACAGACTCCTCGGGCTACACCTTC.

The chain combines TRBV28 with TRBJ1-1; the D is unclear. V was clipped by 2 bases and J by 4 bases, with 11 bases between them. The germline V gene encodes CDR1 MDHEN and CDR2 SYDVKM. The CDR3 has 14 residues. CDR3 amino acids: CASSLVRGSTEAFF. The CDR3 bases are TGTGCCAGCAGTTTAGTGCGAGGGAGCACTGAAGCTTTCTTT.

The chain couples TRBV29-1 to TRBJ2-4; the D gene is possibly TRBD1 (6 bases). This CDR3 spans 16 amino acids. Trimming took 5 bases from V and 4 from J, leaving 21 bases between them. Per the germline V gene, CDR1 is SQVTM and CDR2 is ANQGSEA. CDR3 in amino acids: CSVRLYRDTVKNIQYF. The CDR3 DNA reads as TGCAGCGTTCGACTGTACCGGGACACCGTGAAAAACATTCAGTACTTC.

The CDR3 DNA sequence: TGTGCCAGCAGCGTAGCCGGGACTAGCGGGAGCGCTCTCAGGGATACGCAGTATTTT. Amino acids: CASSVAGTSGSALRDTQYF. The chain links TRBV9 to TRBJ2-3; 14 positions agree with TRBD2. The CDR3 has 19 residues. Unmatched junction bases numbered 12, after V lost 0 bases and J lost 6 bases. CDR1 SGDLS and CDR2 YYNGEE come from the germline V gene.

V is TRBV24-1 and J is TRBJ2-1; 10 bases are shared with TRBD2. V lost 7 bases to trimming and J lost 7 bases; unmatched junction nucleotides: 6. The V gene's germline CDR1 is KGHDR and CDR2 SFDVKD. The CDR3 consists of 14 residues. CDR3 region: CATRGTSVLNEQFF. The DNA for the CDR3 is TGTGCCACCAGAGGGACTAGCGTTTTGAATGAGCAGTTCTTC.

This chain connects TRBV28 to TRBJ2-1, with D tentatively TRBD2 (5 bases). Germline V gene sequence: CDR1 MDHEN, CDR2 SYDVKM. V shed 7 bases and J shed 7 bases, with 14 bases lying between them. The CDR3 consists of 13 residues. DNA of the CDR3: TGTGCCAGCATCACTGGGGAGAATAATGAGCAGTTCTTC. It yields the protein CASITGENNEQFF.

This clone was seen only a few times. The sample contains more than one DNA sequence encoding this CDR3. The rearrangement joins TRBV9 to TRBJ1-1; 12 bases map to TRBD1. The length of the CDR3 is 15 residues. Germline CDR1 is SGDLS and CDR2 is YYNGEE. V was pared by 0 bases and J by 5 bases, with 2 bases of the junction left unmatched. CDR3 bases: TGTGCCAGCAGCGTAGAGGGACAGGGGGCAACTGAAGCTTTCTTT. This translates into CASSVEGQGATEAFF.

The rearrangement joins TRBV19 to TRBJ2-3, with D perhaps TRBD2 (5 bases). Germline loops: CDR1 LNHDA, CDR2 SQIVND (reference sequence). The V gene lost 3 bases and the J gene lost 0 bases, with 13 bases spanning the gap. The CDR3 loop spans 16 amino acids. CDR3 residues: CASSMAMRASTDTQYF. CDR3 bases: TGTGCCAGTAGTATGGCCATGCGGGCTAGCACAGATACGCAGTATTTT.

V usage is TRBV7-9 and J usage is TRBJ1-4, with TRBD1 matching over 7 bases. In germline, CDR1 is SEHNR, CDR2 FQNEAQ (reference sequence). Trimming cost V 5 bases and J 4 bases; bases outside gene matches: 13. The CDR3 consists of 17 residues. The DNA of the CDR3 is TGTGCCAGCAGCCGTGAGCTTACGGGACAGCATAATGAAAAACTGTTTTTT. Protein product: CASSRELTGQHNEKLFF. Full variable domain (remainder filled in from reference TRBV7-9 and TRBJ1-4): DTGVSQNPRHKITKRGQNVTFRCDPISEHNRLYWYRQTLGQGPEFLTYFQNEAQLEKSRLLSDRFSAERPKGSFSTLEIQRTEQGDSAMYLCASSRELTGQHNEKLFFGSGTQLSVL.

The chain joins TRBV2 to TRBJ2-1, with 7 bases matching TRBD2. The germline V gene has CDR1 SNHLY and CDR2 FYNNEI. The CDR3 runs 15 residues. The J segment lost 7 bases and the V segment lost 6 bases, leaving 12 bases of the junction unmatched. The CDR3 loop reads CASRPRTVGGNEQFF. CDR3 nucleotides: TGTGCCAGCAGACCGAGGACTGTCGGGGGGAATGAGCAGTTCTTC. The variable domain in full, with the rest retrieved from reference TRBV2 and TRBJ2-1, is EPEVTQTPSHQVTQMGQEVILRCVPISNHLYFYWYRQILGQKVEFLVSFYNNEISEKSEIFDDQFSVERPDGSNFTLKIRSTKLEDSAMYFCASRPRTVGGNEQFFGPGTRLTVL.